This T cell receptor beta chain was captured in a study of shared clonotypes between healthy human individuals. Study-wide context: Plates per donor: three CD4 naive, three CD4 memory, two CD8 naive, one CD8 memory. Study-wide results and limits: Estimated clonotype richness was generally higher in naive than memory subsets. Deeper or shallower sequencing was expected to change how clonotypes are shared among donors.

After removal of 4 bases from V and 0 bases from J, the junction contained 6 bases not matched to a gene. The CDR3 runs 15 residues. Germline V gene sequence: CDR1 LNHNV, CDR2 YYDKDF (reference sequence). As concerns this clone: Its antigen is currently unknown.

The assay was immunoSEQ multiplex PCR, and TCRdb's table has in-frame clones only and misses some. The repertoire holds over 2 million clones, with just under 95% as singletons. The sequence was obtained from a man between 18 and 29 years old in good health. Some clones in this sample may be carry-over from other donors' samples. This chain uses TRBV15 with TRBJ2-7; 7 nucleotides match TRBD2. Sequenced sample: naive CD4+ T cells from PBMCs. Subset meaning: CD45RA+ positively selected. CDR3 DNA sequence: TGTGCCACCAGCAAGGCGGGAGCCGCCTCCTACGAGCAGTACTTC. Amino acid sequence: CATSKAGAASYEQYF.